This passage covers 7 T cell receptor beta chains from one sample sequenced in a study of identical twins. TCRdb processed the 5' RACE reads anew with MiXCR; each CDR3 protein has one entry. The sample carries around 490,000 distinct CDR3 sequences, approximately 16% recorded once. This sample was shared with a second study, whose subject was yellow fever vaccine responses in identical twins.

Material: CD4+ T cells sorted from blood. The receptors were gathered from a woman aged 18-29 years in good health.

This clonotype was counted ten times or more. The J gene is TRBJ2-3, the V gene TRBV11-2, with 7 positions matching TRBD1. Trimming removed 6 bases from V and 5 bases from J; junction bases left unmatched: 2. The germline CDR1 and CDR2 sequences are SGHAT and FQNNGV. The CDR3 totals 12 residues. The CDR3 bases are TGTGCCAGCAGATCAGGGGGAGATACGCAGTATTTT. Translation: CASRSGGDTQYF. The variable domain in full, with the rest retrieved from reference TRBV11-2 and TRBJ2-3, is EAGVAQSPRYKIIEKRQSVAFWCNPISGHATLYWYQQILGQGPKLLIQFQNNGVVDDSQLPKDRFSAERLKGVDSTLKIQPAKLEDSAVYLCASRSGGDTQYFGPGTRLTVL.

This clonotype was seen just once. This sequence joins TRBV11-2 and TRBJ2-2; the D call may be TRBD1 or TRBD2 (6 bases each). Germline V gene lookup returns CDR1 SGHAT and CDR2 FQNNGV. The CDR3 is 15 residues long. With 1 base removed from V and 6 bases from J, the gap between germline ends came to 12 bases. The CDR3 loop reads CASSLVRGAPGELFF. CDR3 DNA: TGTGCCAGCAGCTTAGTAAGGGGGGCTCCCGGGGAGCTGTTTTTT.

The sample holds a few counts of this clonotype. This chain links TRBV6-2 or TRBV6-3 with TRBJ1-5; possibly TRBD1 for D (6 bases). In germline, CDR1 is MNHEY, CDR2 SVGEGT. This CDR3 is 14 amino acids long. V was shortened by 1 base and J by 6 bases, with 10 bases between the two germline ends. CDR3 amino acids: CASSYWGAAQPQHF. The CDR3 DNA is TGTGCCAGCAGTTACTGGGGGGCGGCTCAGCCCCAGCATTTT.

This clonotype was found a few times. The chain has TRBV20-1 and TRBJ2-7; possibly TRBD2 for D (7 bases). This CDR3 is 16 amino acids long. Germline CDR1 is DFQATT and CDR2 is SNEGSKA (reference sequence). Trimming took off 0 bases at V and 4 bases at J, with 19 bases between the two ends. CDR3 sequence: CSARDPGGGSGYEQYF. The CDR3 coding sequence is TGCAGTGCTAGAGACCCTGGGGGCGGGAGTGGGTACGAGCAGTACTTC.

The sample holds a few counts of this clonotype. This sequence joins TRBV28 and TRBJ2-5; possibly TRBD1 for D (6 bases). This CDR3 is 14 amino acids long. Trimming pared 6 bases from V and 5 bases from J, leaving 16 bases between. In germline, CDR1 is MDHEN, CDR2 SYDVKM. CDR3: CASRAGTHGETQYF. CDR3 nucleotides: TGTGCCAGCAGAGCCGGGACACATGGCGAGACCCAGTACTTC. Complete variable domain (other parts from reference TRBV28 and TRBJ2-5): DVKVTQSSRYLVKRTGEKVFLECVQDMDHENMFWYRQDPGLGLRLIYFSYDVKMKEKGDIPEGYSVSREKKERFSLILESASTNQTSMYLCASRAGTHGETQYFGPGTRLLVL.

CDR3 region: CASSRGGRDQETQYF. The CDR3 bases are TGTGCCAGCAGCCGAGGGGGCAGGGACCAAGAGACCCAGTACTTC. The rearrangement uses TRBV11-2 and TRBJ2-5, with 7 bases aligning to TRBD1. The germline V gene has CDR1 SGHAT and CDR2 FQNNGV. There are 15 residues in the CDR3. The V gene end was trimmed by 5 bases and the J gene end by 0 bases; junction bases not matched to a gene: 6.

This clonotype was recorded a few times. This chain joins TRBV3-1 and TRBJ2-3, with D tentatively TRBD2 (6 bases). The CDR3 spans 16 residues. Germline-derived CDR1 and CDR2 are LGHDT and YNNKEL (reference sequence). Trimming left V 4 bases short and J 0 bases short, with 14 bases between. CDR3 residues: CASSRGASESTDTQYF. CDR3 sequence (DNA): TGTGCCAGCAGCCGCGGGGCGAGCGAGAGCACAGATACGCAGTATTTT.